Following are 28 T cell receptor beta chains from one sample sequenced in a study of siplizumab effects on memory and regulatory T cells. Measured with immunoSEQ multiplex PCR; TCRdb has only the in-frame clones, and not every one. The sample holds roughly 100,000 clones, 93% seen once. Sequenced input: CD8+ T cells sorted from blood. Receptors originate from a human donor in good health.

This rearrangement joins TRBV12-5 to TRBJ2-3; no clear D. This CDR3 comprises 15 residues. Germline V gene data show CDR1 as LGHNT and CDR2 as FRNRAP. V lost 1 base, J lost 0 bases, and 8 bases lay in between. CDR3 DNA sequence: TGTGCTAGTGGTTTGGGTCGAGCTAGCACAGATACGCAGTATTTT. This translates into CASGLGRASTDTQYF.

The chain recombines TRBV5-1 with TRBJ2-2; the D call may be TRBD1 or TRBD2 (5 bases each). This CDR3 is 15 amino acids long. V was pared by 1 base and J by 7 bases, with 14 bases between. Germline V lookup: CDR1 SGHRS, CDR2 YFSETQ. CDR3 in amino acids: CASSLNQGRGGELFF. The CDR3 DNA follows: TGCGCCAGCAGCTTGAACCAGGGACGGGGCGGGGAGCTGTTTTTT.

This chain joins TRBV4-2 and TRBJ2-7, with 11 bases fitting TRBD2. Germline loops: CDR1 LGHNA, CDR2 YNFKEQ. This CDR3 has 16 residues. V dropped 0 bases and J dropped 1; count of bases not matched to a gene: 2. CDR3 bases: TGTGCCAGCAGCCAAGAGGGGACTAGCGGTTCCTACGAGCAGTACTTC. This encodes CASSQEGTSGSYEQYF.

This chain uses TRBV27 with TRBJ2-1; TRBD2 aligns across 10 bases. V was clipped by 4 bases and J by 4 bases; unmatched bases: 4. Germline CDR1 MNHEY, CDR2 SMNVEV (reference sequence). The CDR3 contains 15 residues. The CDR3: CASSSLTSGYNEQFF. The CDR3 nucleotides read TGTGCCAGCAGTTCCTTGACTAGCGGGTACAATGAGCAGTTCTTC.

The V call is TRBV28, the J call TRBJ2-2, with a possible D match to TRBD1 (6 bases). V gave up 5 bases and J gave up 4 bases, with 14 bases separating them. This CDR3 comprises 15 residues. In germline, CDR1 is MDHEN, CDR2 SYDVKM. CDR3 DNA: TGTGCCAGCAGTAGCAGGGGAAGGGGCACCGGGGAGCTGTTTTTT. Its translation is CASSSRGRGTGELFF.

The gene calls are TRBV21-1 and TRBJ2-5. TRBV21-1 is listed as a pseudogene. CDR3 size: 17 residues. The CDR3 sequence: CASSKKTASFARETQYF. As DNA, the CDR3 is TGTGCCAGCAGCAAAAAGACGGCCAGCTTTGCCCGGGAGACCCAGTACTTC.

J is TRBJ1-1 and V is TRBV5-1; D gene unclear. The CDR3 covers 13 residues. Trimming took 4 bases from V and 3 from J, leaving 10 bases between them. Germline CDR1 reads SGHRS; CDR2 reads YFSETQ. The CDR3 loop reads CASSTQEYTEAFF. In DNA, the CDR3 is TGCGCCAGCAGCACCCAGGAGTACACTGAAGCTTTCTTT.

The rearrangement uses TRBV11-2 and TRBJ2-7, with TRBD1 identical over 9 bases. The CDR3 has 14 residues. Germline V CDR1 and CDR2: SGHAT, FQNNGV. Unmatched junction bases numbered 5, after V lost 5 bases and J lost 3 bases. The CDR3 DNA sequence: TGTGCCAGCAGCCCCGGACAGGGGCACTACGAGCAGTACTTC. Translation: CASSPGQGHYEQYF.

Concerning this clone itself: Mismatch with germline at one junction end may stem from a read error. CDR3 sequence (DNA): TGTGCCAGCAGTGGGGACAGGGGTCCCTTTCCCGCTCAGCTCTTC. Its translation is CASSGDRGPFPAQLF. This chain links TRBV27 with TRBJ2-1, with 10 bases that match TRBD1. Germline CDR1 reads MNHEY; CDR2 reads SMNVEV (reference sequence). CDR3 length: 15 amino acids.

This chain links TRBV7-9 with TRBJ2-7, with 7 bases fitting TRBD2. From germline, CDR1 is SEHNR and CDR2 FQNEAQ (reference sequence). The CDR3 contains 14 residues. V gave up 5 bases and J gave up 5 bases; unmatched junction bases: 9. The CDR3 loop reads CASSDPGLPDEQYF. CDR3 DNA sequence: TGTGCCAGCAGCGATCCGGGACTACCAGACGAGCAGTACTTC.

The chain uses TRBV27 and TRBJ2-7, with 9 bases aligning to TRBD1. V was clipped by 6 bases and J by 4 bases; unmatched bases: 4. CDR3 size: 13 residues. CDR1 MNHEY and CDR2 SMNVEV come from the germline V gene (reference sequence). In nucleotides, the CDR3 is TGTGCCAGCAGCCCGGGACAGGGTTACGAGCAGTACTTC. Its protein product is CASSPGQGYEQYF.

This chain connects TRBV5-1 to TRBJ2-5; 11 bases match TRBD2. CDR3 size: 15 residues. Losses at the gene ends were 4 bases for V and 4 bases for J; bases not matched to a gene: 6. The germline V gene encodes CDR1 SGHRS and CDR2 YFSETQ. The DNA for the CDR3 is TGCGCCAGCAGCCTTCCGGGACTAGCGGTAGAGACCCAGTACTTC. This codes for CASSLPGLAVETQYF.

This chain joins TRBV10-3 and TRBJ1-5, with 9 bases lining up with TRBD1. J lost 7 bases, V lost 3 bases, and 7 bases had no gene match. Germline CDR1 ENHRY, CDR2 SYGVKD. This CDR3 has 15 amino acids. The CDR3 sequence: CAISDPDRGGQPQHF. As DNA, the CDR3 is TGTGCCATCAGTGACCCCGACAGGGGGGGGCAGCCCCAGCATTTT.

This chain links TRBV28 with TRBJ1-1; no definite D call. Trimming cost V 6 bases and J 1 base, with 6 bases left between them. This CDR3 is 12 amino acids long. Germline lookup yields CDR1 MDHEN and CDR2 SYDVKM. CDR3 protein: CASSLGNTEAFF. As DNA, the CDR3 is TGTGCCAGCAGCCTTGGGAACACTGAAGCTTTCTTT.

This rearrangement joins TRBV7-6 to TRBJ2-3; TRBD1 agrees at 8 bases. Germline CDR1 reads SGHVS; CDR2 reads FNYEAQ. This CDR3 has 16 residues. Germline trimming cut 5 bases from V and 1 base from J; bases unmatched to any gene: 8. The CDR3 DNA follows: TGTGCCAGCAGCGAACGGACAGGGATGGGCACAGATACGCAGTATTTT. Translating gives CASSERTGMGTDTQYF.

J is TRBJ2-1 and V is TRBV19; 8 bases are shared with TRBD2. V shed 5 bases and J 4 bases; nucleotides not matched to a gene: 10. This CDR3 is built from 16 residues. The germline gives CDR1 LNHDA, CDR2 SQIVND (reference sequence). DNA of the CDR3: TGTGCCAGTAGTGCCGCGGGACTAGGGACTTACAATGAGCAGTTCTTC. It encodes CASSAAGLGTYNEQFF.

The chain is built from TRBV7-2 and TRBJ2-2, with a possible D match to TRBD2 (5 bases). Germline CDR1 and CDR2: SGHTA and FQGNSA. The CDR3 has 13 amino acids. V lost 6 bases and J 8 bases, leaving 13 bases between the germline ends. The CDR3 DNA reads TGTGCCAGCAGGGGGTCTACGGGAGGGGAGCTGTTTTTT. This gives the protein CASRGSTGGELFF.

The V call is TRBV13, the J call TRBJ2-1; D call uncertain. The CDR3 runs 14 residues. V was pared by 1 base and J by 3 bases, with 7 bases between. Per germline, CDR1 PRHDT and CDR2 FYEKMQ (reference sequence). CDR3: CASSLAVLYNEQFF. In DNA form, the CDR3 reads TGTGCCAGCAGCTTAGCGGTCCTCTACAATGAGCAGTTCTTC.

The chain recombines TRBV7-8 with TRBJ1-4; D is unresolved. The CDR3 loop spans 14 amino acids. Per the germline V gene, CDR1 is SGHVS and CDR2 is FQNEAQ. V gave up 3 bases and J gave up 6 bases, with 11 bases separating them. The CDR3 loop is CASSLKVNDEKLFF. The CDR3 coding sequence is TGTGCCAGCAGCTTGAAAGTTAACGATGAAAAACTGTTTTTT.

V and J are TRBV13 and TRBJ2-3; D is unresolved. CDR1 and CDR2 (germline): PRHDT, FYEKMQ (reference sequence). The CDR3 loop spans 15 amino acids. Trimming removed 8 bases from V and 2 bases from J, with 17 bases in between. CDR3 sequence reads: CASGMDSANTDTQYF. DNA of the CDR3: TGTGCCAGCGGGATGGATTCCGCCAACACAGATACGCAGTATTTT.

This clone has only one observation. CDR3 bases: TGTGCCAGCAGCTTACATGCGGGGATTGCCGGGGAGCTGTTTTTT. This codes for CASSLHAGIAGELFF. This rearrangement joins TRBV7-9 to TRBJ2-2; the D gene is possibly TRBD2 (6 bases). The V and J ends lost 2 bases and 6 bases respectively, with 13 bases between them. CDR3 length: 15 residues. The germline gives CDR1 SEHNR, CDR2 FQNEAQ (reference sequence).

The rearrangement uses TRBV15 and TRBJ2-1; D remains unclear. CDR1 is LNHNV, CDR2 YYDKDF, per germline (reference sequence). The CDR3 loop spans 14 amino acids. V shed 5 bases and J shed 5 bases, with 13 bases lying between them. CDR3 nucleotides: TGTGCCACCAGCGTACACGTCGGAGACAATGAGCAGTTCTTC. It codes for CATSVHVGDNEQFF.

This chain's CDR3 is CASSQEGGGNNEQFF. The CDR3 coding sequence is TGCGCCAGCAGCCAAGAGGGCGGGGGGAACAATGAGCAGTTCTTC. The J gene is TRBJ2-1, the V gene TRBV4-1, with 8 nucleotides matching TRBD2. The germline gives CDR1 MGHRA, CDR2 YSYEKL. Trimming took 0 bases from V and 5 from J; bases not matched to a gene: 3. The CDR3 length is 15 residues.

A single count supports this clone. The CDR3 nucleotides read TGTGCCAGCACCAAAGGGGGCTTCTACGAGCAGTACTTC. Its translation: CASTKGGFYEQYF. V usage is TRBV7-8 and J usage is TRBJ2-7; 7 positions agree with TRBD1. Germline-derived CDR1 and CDR2 are SGHVS and FQNEAQ. V shed 7 bases, J shed 3 bases, and the junction held 6 bases outside the gene matches. There are 13 residues in the CDR3. Looking up the rest from reference TRBV7-8 and TRBJ2-7 gives the full variable domain: GAGVSQSPRYKVAKRGQDVALRCDPISGHVSLFWYQQALGQGPEFLTYFQNEAQLDKSGLPSDRFFAERPEGSVSTLKIQRTQQEDSAVYLCASTKGGFYEQYFGPGTRLTVT.

This chain connects TRBV4-2 to TRBJ2-3, with 9 bases fitting TRBD2. In germline, CDR1 is LGHNA, CDR2 YNFKEQ. The CDR3 is 19 amino acids. The V and J ends lost 1 base and 3 bases, in that order; junction bases with no gene match: 14. DNA for the CDR3: TGTGCCAGCAGCCAAGGAATAAACATAGCGGGAGTTGGGACAGATACGCAGTATTTT. As protein: CASSQGINIAGVGTDTQYF.

The V gene is TRBV6-1, the J gene TRBJ1-2; D remains unclear. In germline, CDR1 is MNHNS, CDR2 SASEGT. The CDR3 is 15 residues long. V lost 2 bases and J 3 bases, leaving 13 bases between the germline ends. CDR3 protein: CASSEFREDYYGYTF. CDR3 nucleotide sequence: TGTGCCAGCAGTGAATTCCGGGAGGACTACTATGGCTACACCTTC.

This clone is a singleton in its sample. The V and J genes are TRBV6-1 and TRBJ1-2; D uncertain. CDR3 size: 18 residues. Between the trimmed V and J ends, which lost 4 bases and 2 bases, there was a span of 23 bases. Germline V lookup: CDR1 MNHNS, CDR2 SASEGT. The CDR3 DNA is TGTGCCAGCAGTGCAACGGGCCGAGTAAAACTTAGAAACTATGGCTACACCTTC. Residues: CASSATGRVKLRNYGYTF.

The chain links TRBV14 to TRBJ2-5; D is possibly TRBD1 or TRBD2 (5 bases each). The CDR3 has 15 amino acids. V was trimmed by 3 bases and J by 5 bases, leaving 16 bases between them. The germline CDR1 and CDR2 sequences are SGHDN and FVKESK. This chain's CDR3 is CASSQGTSAAETQYF. CDR3 nucleotides: TGTGCCAGCAGCCAGGGGACCTCCGCCGCCGAGACCCAGTACTTC.